Included here is one T cell receptor beta chain sequence, with context. This entry belongs to a study of blood T cell repertoires in COVID-19. About the study: COVID-19 samples, acute and convalescent, were from the United States, Italy and Spain. The cDNA or gDNA used as material had been derived from T cells, B-cell-depleted T cells, or PBMCs.

As originally analysed: Estimated nucleated cell counts came from reference gene primer amplification. The method was immunoSEQ multiplex PCR; TCRdb's version includes in-frame clones alone and lacks a portion of them. That table is the source of V, J and clone size, and D and trimming were worked out from the DNA. The sample records fewer than 350,000 clones, approximately 86% being singletons. Material: peripheral blood. The sequence was collected from a woman aged 25 to 39 who had recovered from COVID-19.

CDR3 DNA: TGTGCCAGCAGTTTGGGTTCGGGGGGCTACACCTTC. This codes for CASSLGSGGYTF. The chain links TRBV12-3 or TRBV12-4 to TRBJ1-2; D is uncertain. Trimming removed 3 bases at V and 8 bases at J, with 10 bases between. The CDR3 covers 12 residues.